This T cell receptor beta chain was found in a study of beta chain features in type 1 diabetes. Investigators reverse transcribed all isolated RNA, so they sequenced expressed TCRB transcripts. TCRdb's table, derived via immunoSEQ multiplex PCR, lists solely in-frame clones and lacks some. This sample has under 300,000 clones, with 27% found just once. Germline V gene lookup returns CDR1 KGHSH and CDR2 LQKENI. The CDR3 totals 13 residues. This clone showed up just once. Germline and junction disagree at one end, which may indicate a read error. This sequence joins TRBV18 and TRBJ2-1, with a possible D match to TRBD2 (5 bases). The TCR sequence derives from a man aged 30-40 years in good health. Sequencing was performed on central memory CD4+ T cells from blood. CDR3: CASSSPSSNEQFF. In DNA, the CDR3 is TGTGCCAGCTCATCACCTAGCTCAAATGAGCAGTTCTTC.